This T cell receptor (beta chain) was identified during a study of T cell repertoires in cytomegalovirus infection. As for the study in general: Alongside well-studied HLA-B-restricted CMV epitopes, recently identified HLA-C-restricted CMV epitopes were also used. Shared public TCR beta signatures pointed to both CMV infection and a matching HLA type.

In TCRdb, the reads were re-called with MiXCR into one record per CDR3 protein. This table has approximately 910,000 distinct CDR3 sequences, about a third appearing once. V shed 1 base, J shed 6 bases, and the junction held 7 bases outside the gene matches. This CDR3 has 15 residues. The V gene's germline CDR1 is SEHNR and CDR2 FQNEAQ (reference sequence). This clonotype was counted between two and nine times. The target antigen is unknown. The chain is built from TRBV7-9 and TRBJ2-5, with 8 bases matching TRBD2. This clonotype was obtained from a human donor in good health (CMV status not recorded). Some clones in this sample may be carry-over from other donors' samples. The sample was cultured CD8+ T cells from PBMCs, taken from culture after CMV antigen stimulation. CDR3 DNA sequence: TGTGCCAGCAGCTTAGAGGGGACTAGTAAGAAGACCCAGTACTTC. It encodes CASSLEGTSKKTQYF.